These 14 T cell receptor beta chains were sequenced from one sample in a study of blood T cells in healthy people across ages. It was with a sample-barcoded 5' primer and a J-beta primer mix that a second PCR of about 6 to 12 cycles was run. TCRdb processed the 5' RACE reads anew with MiXCR; each CDR3 protein has one entry. The sample has some 900,000 distinct CDR3 sequences, about 48% seen once. Input material: blood. The receptors were sampled from a man aged 25-40 years in good health.

This rearrangement joins TRBV4-1 to TRBJ2-1; 8 positions agree with TRBD2. V trimming: 6 bases; J trimming: 8 bases; junction bases outside the gene matches: 12. The germline gives CDR1 MGHRA, CDR2 YSYEKL. The length of the CDR3 is 15 residues. CDR3 nucleotide sequence: TGCGCCAGCAGTTTCCAAAGCGGGAGATTTGATGAGCAGTTCTTC. Amino acids: CASSFQSGRFDEQFF.

The chain carries TRBV30 and TRBJ2-1; 12 bases are shared with TRBD2. The germline gives CDR1 GTSNPN, CDR2 SVGIG (reference sequence). J gave up 2 bases and V 2 bases, and 1 base lay outside the gene matches. There are 15 residues in the CDR3. CDR3 loop: CAWSLAGGPYNEQFF. The CDR3 region has the DNA TGTGCCTGGAGTCTAGCGGGGGGGCCCTACAATGAGCAGTTCTTC.

The chain carries TRBV7-8 and TRBJ1-4; D is perhaps TRBD1 (5 bases). The CDR3 is made up of 17 amino acids. V was trimmed by 2 bases and J by 6 bases, leaving 19 bases between them. From germline, CDR1 is SGHVS and CDR2 FQNEAQ. The CDR3 is CASSLFPGEARDEKLFF. The CDR3 DNA reads as TGTGCCAGCAGCTTATTCCCGGGGGAAGCCCGAGATGAAAAACTGTTTTTT.

The V and J genes are TRBV5-6 and TRBJ2-3, with no clear D. The ends were cut back, 0 bases at V and 2 bases at J, with 7 bases in the middle. The V gene's germline CDR1 is SGHDT and CDR2 YYEEEE. This CDR3 comprises 14 residues. The CDR3 DNA reads as TGTGCCAGCAGCTTGGACGGGTTCACAGATACGCAGTATTTT. It specifies CASSLDGFTDTQYF.

This clonotype was seen at least ten times. V usage is TRBV12-3 or TRBV12-4 and J usage is TRBJ2-5, with D perhaps TRBD2 (6 bases). V was shortened by 6 bases and J by 6 bases, with 11 bases between the two germline ends. The CDR3 consists of 12 residues. CDR3 loop: CASSRGKQTQYF. As DNA, the CDR3 is TGTGCCAGCAGCCGGGGGAAACAGACCCAGTACTTC.

This clonotype appeared many times. This rearrangement joins TRBV29-1 to TRBJ1-2, with D maybe TRBD1 (6 bases). Trimming took 1 base from V and 5 from J, leaving 11 bases between them. The CDR3 loop spans 13 amino acids. Germline V gene data show CDR1 as SQVTM and CDR2 as ANQGSEA. CDR3 loop: CSVEGTVTYGYTF. CDR3 sequence (DNA): TGCAGCGTTGAAGGGACAGTCACTTATGGCTACACCTTC.

The chain recombines TRBV29-1 with TRBJ2-7; 7 nucleotides match TRBD1. This CDR3 spans 12 amino acids. The V gene's germline CDR1 is SQVTM and CDR2 ANQGSEA. Trimming cost V 4 bases and J 5 bases; bases outside gene matches: 5. CDR3 bases: TGCAGCGTTGGCCGGGACAGCCACGAGCAGTACTTC. Protein product: CSVGRDSHEQYF.

J is TRBJ2-4 and V is TRBV21-1; the D call of TRBD1 is as the table states it, not checked on the DNA. Matching the DNA end better, TRBJ2-7 makes the J call doubtful. TRBV21-1 counts as a pseudogene. The CDR3 covers 13 residues. CDR3 nucleotides: TGTGCCAGCACCCGACAGGGGGCTGCCGAGCAGTACTTC. Translation gives CASTRQGAAEQYF.

The rearrangement links TRBV9 to TRBJ1-1; 10 nucleotides match TRBD1. The CDR3 has 18 residues. Trimming at V came to 2 bases and at J to 0 bases, leaving 10 bases not matched to a gene. Germline loops: CDR1 SGDLS, CDR2 YYNGEE. Here the CDR3 DNA reads TGTGCCAGCAGCGTCAACCCCGGGACAGGGGTTCTGAACACTGAAGCTTTCTTT. Its translation is CASSVNPGTGVLNTEAFF.

V gene TRBV20-1 combines with J gene TRBJ2-3; 7 nucleotides align to TRBD2. V was clipped by 1 base and J by 3 bases; unmatched bases: 4. The CDR3 has 14 amino acids. Germline CDR1 reads DFQATT; CDR2 reads SNEGSKA (reference sequence). The CDR3 bases are TGCAGTGCTAGAGCGCCTAGCGGTACAGATACGCAGTATTTT. Translated, it gives CSARAPSGTDTQYF.

This clonotype was seen only a few times. The CDR3 DNA sequence: TGTGCCAGCAGTTTAGCTTTTGGGAGTCAGCCCCAGCATTTT. Its translation is CASSLAFGSQPQHF. This chain joins TRBV12-3 or TRBV12-4 and TRBJ1-5; no firm D call. The CDR3 is 14 amino acids. V was trimmed by 0 bases and J by 6 bases, leaving 9 bases between them.

The chain couples TRBV12-3 or TRBV12-4 to TRBJ1-2; D might be TRBD1 (5 bases). The V end was cut by 9 bases, the J end by 4 bases, with 15 bases between. The CDR3 is 13 residues long. The CDR3 protein is CASSPGSRYGYTF. The CDR3, as DNA: TGTGCCAGTTCCCCAGGGTCCCGCTATGGCTACACCTTC.

The rearrangement joins TRBV6-5 to TRBJ1-1; TRBD1 might be the D (6 bases). Germline CDR1 MNHEY, CDR2 SVGAGI. The CDR3 sequence is 14 residues long. Trimming left V 5 bases short and J 1 base short, with 11 bases between. The CDR3 sequence is CASSRWTANTEAFF. CDR3 sequence (DNA): TGTGCCAGCAGTCGCTGGACAGCGAACACTGAAGCTTTCTTT.

The chain is built from TRBV7-2 and TRBJ2-5; 13 bases agree with TRBD2. Unmatched junction bases numbered 10, after V lost 1 base and J lost 5 bases. The CDR3 runs 18 residues. Germline V gives CDR1 SGHTA, CDR2 FQGNSA. CDR3 protein: CASSLVLAGGPLGETQYF. The CDR3 DNA is TGTGCCAGCAGCTTAGTACTAGCGGGGGGGCCTCTGGGGGAGACCCAGTACTTC.